What follows are 21 T cell receptor beta chains derived from one specimen sequenced in a study of post-analysis software for immune sequencing data. Study observations and caveats: Patients used roughly five TRBV segments, including TRBV5-6, TRBV5-1 and TRBV20-1, more often than controls.

Their recognized antigens are unknown. Prepared libraries of TCR beta cDNA carried unique molecular identifiers. TCRdb processed the PCR reads anew with MiXCR; each CDR3 protein has one entry. The table lists about 570,000 distinct CDR3 sequences, 34% of them singletons. The sample consisted of blood. These receptors came from a girl younger than 18 with multiple sclerosis.

This clonotype was picked up a small number of times. The junction departs from the called germline gene at one end, perhaps through a read error. The chain has TRBV10-3 and TRBJ2-1; a possible D gene is TRBD2 (5 bases). The CDR3 is made up of 13 amino acids. Per the germline V gene, CDR1 is ENHRY and CDR2 is SYGVKD. As DNA, the CDR3 is TGTGCCACCAGTGAGTCGGGATACAATGAGCAGTTCTTC. This codes for CATSESGYNEQFF.

The rearrangement uses TRBV11-2 and TRBJ2-1; no definite D call. CDR3 length: 12 residues. CDR1 is SGHAT, CDR2 FQNNGV, per germline. V lost 1 base to trimming and J lost 7 bases, with 5 bases between them. The CDR3: CASSLVWNEQFF. The CDR3 bases are TGTGCCAGCAGCTTAGTATGGAATGAGCAGTTCTTC.

The V gene is TRBV11-2, the J gene TRBJ1-2; the D is unclear. Germline values: CDR1 SGHAT, CDR2 FQNNGV. V was cut by 3 bases and J by 0 bases, with 5 bases left in between. This CDR3 has 13 amino acids. The CDR3 here is CASSFSANYGYTF. CDR3 bases: TGTGCCAGCAGCTTTTCGGCTAACTATGGCTACACCTTC.

The CDR3: CASSTQGGEQYF. The CDR3 nucleotides are TGTGCCAGCAGTACCCAGGGGGGCGAGCAGTACTTC. The gene calls are TRBV6-5 and TRBJ2-7; D may be TRBD1 (7 bases). Deletions cut 5 bases from V and 6 bases from J, with 11 bases between. The CDR3 consists of 12 residues. Germline V lookup: CDR1 MNHEY, CDR2 SVGAGI.

The V call is TRBV2, the J call TRBJ2-7, with 10 bases that match TRBD1. The DNA end lines up better with TRBJ2-5; the J call may be wrong. The CDR3 runs 13 residues. Germline V gene lookup returns CDR1 SNHLY and CDR2 FYNNEI. The CDR3 here is CASGTGDFETQYF. CDR3 sequence (DNA): TGTGCCAGCGGGACAGGGGATTTCGAGACCCAGTACTTC.

This clonotype has just a few counts. The chain employs TRBV7-8 and TRBJ1-2; no firm D call. V shed 1 base and J shed 3 bases, with 6 bases lying between them. CDR1 is SGHVS and CDR2 is FQNEAQ in the germline V gene. The CDR3 length is 13 residues. The DNA for the CDR3 is TGTGCCAGCAGCTTAGAGGTTTACTATGGCTACACCTTC. This gives the protein CASSLEVYYGYTF.

The sample holds a few counts of this clonotype. The rearrangement links TRBV6-5 to TRBJ1-2, with a weak D call TRBD1 (6 bases). Germline CDR1 reads MNHEY; CDR2 reads SVGAGI. The CDR3 covers 16 residues. V lost 6 bases and J lost 3, with 20 bases in between. This CDR3 is CASSRSRTDSYYGYTF. The CDR3 DNA is TGTGCCAGCAGCCGCTCGCGGACAGACTCCTACTATGGCTACACCTTC.

The chain recombines TRBV20-1 with TRBJ2-5, with 12 bases identical to TRBD2. With V trimmed by 6 bases and J by 7 bases, 3 bases remained unmatched. The CDR3 runs 12 residues. CDR1 DFQATT and CDR2 SNEGSKA come from the germline V gene (reference sequence). The CDR3 region is CSAQGLAGTQYF. In DNA form, the CDR3 reads TGCAGTGCCCAGGGACTAGCGGGGACCCAGTACTTC.

The V and J genes are TRBV20-1 and TRBJ2-1; tentatively, D is TRBD2 (5 bases). V was shortened by 3 bases and J by 8 bases, with 8 bases between the two germline ends. Germline lookup yields CDR1 DFQATT and CDR2 SNEGSKA (reference sequence). The CDR3 runs to 11 residues. The CDR3 DNA reads TGCAGTGCTAGTGCGGGCGATGAGCAGTTCTTC. This codes for CSASAGDEQFF.

The rearrangement uses TRBV20-1 and TRBJ2-7, with D hard to call. This CDR3 is 12 amino acids long. The germline gives CDR1 DFQATT, CDR2 SNEGSKA (reference sequence). With 2 bases removed from V and 0 bases from J, the gap between germline ends came to 5 bases. Here the CDR3 reads CSARTRSYEQYF. DNA of the CDR3: TGCAGTGCTAGAACGCGCTCCTACGAGCAGTACTTC.

This clonotype has only a few counts. The chain is built from TRBV6-1 and TRBJ2-5, with unresolved D. V was cut by 6 bases and J by 5 bases, with 10 bases left in between. The CDR3 has 12 residues. The V gene's germline CDR1 is MNHNS and CDR2 SASEGT. In nucleotides, the CDR3 is TGTGCCAGCAGGCCATCCCGGGAGACCCAGTACTTC. This codes for CASRPSRETQYF.

The V and J genes are TRBV20-1 and TRBJ1-2, with 11 bases lining up with TRBD1. Germline loops: CDR1 DFQATT, CDR2 SNEGSKA (reference sequence). The CDR3 runs 15 residues. The V and J ends lost 2 bases and 6 bases, in that order; junction bases with no gene match: 8. The CDR3 is CSARPPGQGVNGYTF. DNA for the CDR3: TGCAGTGCTAGACCCCCGGGACAGGGGGTGAATGGCTACACCTTC.

This clonotype was seen only a few times. This rearrangement joins TRBV27 to TRBJ2-7, with TRBD2 as a possible D gene (6 bases). Germline CDR1 reads MNHEY; CDR2 reads SMNVEV (reference sequence). Trimming cost V 5 bases and J 1 base, with 15 bases left between them. This CDR3 has 15 amino acids. CDR3 DNA sequence: TGTGCCAGCAGTGCCGGGACTGCGCTTTCCTACGAGCAGTACTTC. Its protein is CASSAGTALSYEQYF.

This clonotype was found a few times. The V and J genes are TRBV6-5 and TRBJ2-7; D may be TRBD1 (6 bases). The CDR3 is 14 residues long. The V gene's germline CDR1 is MNHEY and CDR2 SVGAGI. Between the trimmed V and J ends, which lost 0 bases and 2 bases, there was a span of 8 bases. The CDR3: CASSYSRGTYEQYF. The DNA for the CDR3 is TGTGCCAGCAGTTACTCGAGGGGGACCTACGAGCAGTACTTC.

The rearrangement links TRBV20-1 to TRBJ1-2; tentative D call: TRBD1 (5 bases). Germline V gives CDR1 DFQATT, CDR2 SNEGSKA (reference sequence). The CDR3 covers 12 residues. In DNA form, the CDR3 reads TGCAGCGCCGGATCAGGGTACGAGGACTACACCTTC. Translating gives CSAGSGYEDYTF.

V is TRBV9 and J is TRBJ2-3; D is ambiguous. The CDR3 extends over 14 amino acids. V lost 0 bases and J lost 4, with 9 bases in between. Germline V CDR1 and CDR2: SGDLS, YYNGEE. The CDR3 here is CASSVGVGADTQYF. The CDR3 coding sequence is TGTGCCAGCAGCGTAGGGGTGGGCGCAGATACGCAGTATTTT.

This clonotype was observed a few times. V gene TRBV29-1 combines with J gene TRBJ1-2, with TRBD1 as a possible D gene (5 bases). This CDR3 has 12 residues. Germline CDR1 SQVTM, CDR2 ANQGSEA. V was cut by 7 bases and J by 3 bases, with 12 bases left in between. The CDR3 loop reads CSAAGDYYGYTF. CDR3 in DNA: TGCAGCGCCGCCGGGGACTACTATGGCTACACCTTC.

A few counts support this clonotype. This chain joins TRBV25-1 and TRBJ2-7; no definite D call. CDR1 and CDR2 from the germline V gene are MGHDK and SYGVNS. V was trimmed by 3 bases and J by 10 bases, leaving 7 bases between them. There are 10 residues in the CDR3. CDR3 bases: TGTGCCAGCAGTGAGGCCACCCAGTACTTC. Protein: CASSEATQYF.

The chain joins TRBV5-1 to TRBJ1-2; the match to TRBD1 covers 10 bases. The germline CDR1 and CDR2 sequences are SGHRS and YFSETQ. The junction had 3 bases not matched to a gene; V was cut back by 2 bases and J by 8 bases. The CDR3 is 13 residues long. As DNA, the CDR3 is TGCGCCAGCAGCTTCGGGACAGGGGCCGGCTACACCTTC. Amino acids: CASSFGTGAGYTF.

This clonotype was observed a handful of times. The CDR3 protein is CASSQFSNTGELFF. CDR3 sequence (DNA): TGTGCCAGCAGCCAATTTAGCAACACCGGGGAGCTGTTTTTT. The gene calls are TRBV3-1 and TRBJ2-2, with D unresolved. Germline V gene sequence: CDR1 LGHDT, CDR2 YNNKEL (reference sequence). The germline V and J ends were trimmed by 2 bases and 2 bases, with 6 bases remaining between them. The length of the CDR3 is 14 residues.

The chain is built from TRBV4-1 and TRBJ1-5, with TRBD1 as a possible D gene (6 bases). The V and J ends lost 0 bases and 7 bases respectively, with 16 bases between them. Germline V lookup: CDR1 MGHRA, CDR2 YSYEKL. This CDR3 is built from 16 residues. DNA for the CDR3: TGCGCCAGCAGCCAAGATTCGGACAGAAGGAGCCAGCCCCAGCATTTT. This translates into CASSQDSDRRSQPQHF.